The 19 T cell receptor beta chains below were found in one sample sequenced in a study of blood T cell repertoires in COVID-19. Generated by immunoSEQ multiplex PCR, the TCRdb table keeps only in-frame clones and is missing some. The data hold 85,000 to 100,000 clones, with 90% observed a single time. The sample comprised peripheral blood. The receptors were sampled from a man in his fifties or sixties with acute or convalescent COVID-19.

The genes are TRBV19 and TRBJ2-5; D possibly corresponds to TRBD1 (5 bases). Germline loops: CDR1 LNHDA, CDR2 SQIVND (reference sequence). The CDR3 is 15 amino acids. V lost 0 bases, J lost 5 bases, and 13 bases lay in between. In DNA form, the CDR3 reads TGTGCCAGTAGTATAGAAGGCAGGGTTATGGAGACCCAGTACTTC. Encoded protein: CASSIEGRVMETQYF. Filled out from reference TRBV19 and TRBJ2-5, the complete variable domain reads DGGITQSPKYLFRKEGQNVTLSCEQNLNHDAMYWYRQDPGQGLRLIYYSQIVNDFQKGDIAEGYSVSREKKESFPLTVTSAQKNPTAFYLCASSIEGRVMETQYFGPGTRLLVL.

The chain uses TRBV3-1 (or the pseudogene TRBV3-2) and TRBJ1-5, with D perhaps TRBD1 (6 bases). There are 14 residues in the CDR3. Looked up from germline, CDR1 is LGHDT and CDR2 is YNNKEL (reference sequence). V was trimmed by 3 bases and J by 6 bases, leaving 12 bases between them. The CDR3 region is CASSHGGDAQPQHF. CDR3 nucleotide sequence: TGTGCCAGCAGCCATGGGGGCGACGCTCAGCCCCAGCATTTT.

The CDR3 is CASSLGQGVIDTEAFF. The DNA for the CDR3 is TGCGCCAGCAGCTTGGGTCAGGGGGTAATAGACACTGAAGCTTTCTTT. The chain joins TRBV5-1 to TRBJ1-1, with 7 bases that match TRBD1. The CDR3 is 16 residues long. Germline loops: CDR1 SGHRS, CDR2 YFSETQ. Losses at the gene ends were 0 bases for V and 3 bases for J; bases not matched to a gene: 8.

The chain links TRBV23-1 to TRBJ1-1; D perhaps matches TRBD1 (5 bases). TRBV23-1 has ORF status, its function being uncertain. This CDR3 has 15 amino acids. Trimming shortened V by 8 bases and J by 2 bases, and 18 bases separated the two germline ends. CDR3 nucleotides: TGCGCCAGCCCTCTCCCCGTGCAGGGTAACACTGAAGCTTTCTTT. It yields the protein CASPLPVQGNTEAFF.

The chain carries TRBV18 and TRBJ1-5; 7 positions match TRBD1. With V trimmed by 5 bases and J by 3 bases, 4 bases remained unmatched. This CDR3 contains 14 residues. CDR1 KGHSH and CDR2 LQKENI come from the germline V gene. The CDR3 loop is CASSSTGDNQPQHF. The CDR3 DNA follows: TGTGCCAGCTCATCCACAGGGGACAATCAGCCCCAGCATTTT.

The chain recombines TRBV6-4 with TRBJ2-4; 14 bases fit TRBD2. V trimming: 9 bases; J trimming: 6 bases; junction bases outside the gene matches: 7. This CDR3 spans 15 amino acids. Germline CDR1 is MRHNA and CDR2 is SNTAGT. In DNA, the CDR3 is TGTGCCAGGGGGACTAGCGGGGGCCAGGGAAACATTCAGTACTTC. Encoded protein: CARGTSGGQGNIQYF.

CDR3 DNA: TGTGCCATCAGTGAGTCGATCGGACAGGGGCGAGGCTACACCTTC. This sequence encodes CAISESIGQGRGYTF. The chain uses TRBV10-3 and TRBJ1-2, with 9 bases lining up with TRBD1. The V and J ends lost 0 bases and 8 bases, in that order; junction bases with no gene match: 7. Germline assignment: CDR1 ENHRY and CDR2 SYGVKD. CDR3 length equals 15 residues.

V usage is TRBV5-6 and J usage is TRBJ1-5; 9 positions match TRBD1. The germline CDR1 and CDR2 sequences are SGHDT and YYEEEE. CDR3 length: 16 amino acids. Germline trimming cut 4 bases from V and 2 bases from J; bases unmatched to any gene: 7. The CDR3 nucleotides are TGTGCCAGCAGCGGGTCGGACAGGGGTGGCAATCAGCCCCAGCATTTT. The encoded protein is CASSGSDRGGNQPQHF.

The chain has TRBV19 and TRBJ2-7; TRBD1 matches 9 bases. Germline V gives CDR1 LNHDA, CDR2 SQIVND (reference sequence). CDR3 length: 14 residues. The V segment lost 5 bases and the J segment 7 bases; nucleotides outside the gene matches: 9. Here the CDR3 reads CASSPGTGSGEQYF. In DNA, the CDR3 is TGTGCCAGTAGTCCTGGGACAGGGTCAGGTGAGCAGTACTTC.

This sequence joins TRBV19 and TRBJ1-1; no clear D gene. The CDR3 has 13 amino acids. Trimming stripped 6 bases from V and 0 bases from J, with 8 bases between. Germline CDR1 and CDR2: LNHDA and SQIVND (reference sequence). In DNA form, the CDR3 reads TGTGCCAGTAGCGCCGGGGTGAACACTGAAGCTTTCTTT. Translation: CASSAGVNTEAFF.

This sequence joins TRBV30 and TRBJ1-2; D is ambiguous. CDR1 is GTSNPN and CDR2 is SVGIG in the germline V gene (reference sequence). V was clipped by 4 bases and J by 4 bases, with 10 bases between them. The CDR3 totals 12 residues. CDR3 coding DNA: TGTGCCTGGACCCCCGGGTCCTATGGCTACACCTTC. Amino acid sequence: CAWTPGSYGYTF.

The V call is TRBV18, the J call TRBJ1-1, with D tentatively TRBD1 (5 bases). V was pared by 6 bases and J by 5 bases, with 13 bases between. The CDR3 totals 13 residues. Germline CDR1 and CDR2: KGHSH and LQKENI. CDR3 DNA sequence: TGTGCCAGCTCGGAAACTGGGGGGACTGAAGCTTTCTTT. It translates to CASSETGGTEAFF.

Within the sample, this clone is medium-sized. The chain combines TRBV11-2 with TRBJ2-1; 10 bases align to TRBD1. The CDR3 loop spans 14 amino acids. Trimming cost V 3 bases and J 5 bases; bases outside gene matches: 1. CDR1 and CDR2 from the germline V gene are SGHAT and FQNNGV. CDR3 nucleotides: TGTGCCAGCAGCTTGGGGACAGGGGACAATGAGCAGTTCTTC. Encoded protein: CASSLGTGDNEQFF.

The CDR3 bases are TGTGCCAGCAGCCAATCGGCAGGGGGGACTTCAGATACGCAGTATTTT. It is translated as CASSQSAGGTSDTQYF. The chain links TRBV16 to TRBJ2-3, with D possibly matching TRBD1 (7 bases). Germline values: CDR1 KGHSY, CDR2 FQNENV. With 0 bases removed from V and 4 bases from J, the gap between germline ends came to 14 bases. The CDR3 runs to 16 residues.

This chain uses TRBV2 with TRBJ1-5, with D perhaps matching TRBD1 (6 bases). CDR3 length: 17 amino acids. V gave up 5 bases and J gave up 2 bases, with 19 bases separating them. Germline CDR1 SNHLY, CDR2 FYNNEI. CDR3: CASSPNKQGSGNQPQHF. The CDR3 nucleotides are TGTGCCAGCAGTCCAAACAAACAGGGATCGGGCAATCAGCCCCAGCATTTT.

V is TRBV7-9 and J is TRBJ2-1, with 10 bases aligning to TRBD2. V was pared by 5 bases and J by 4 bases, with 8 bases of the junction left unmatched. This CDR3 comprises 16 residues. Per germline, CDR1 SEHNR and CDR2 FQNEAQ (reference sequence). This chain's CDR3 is CASSPRSGGTYNEQFF. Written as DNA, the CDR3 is TGTGCCAGCAGCCCGCGTAGCGGGGGGACATACAATGAGCAGTTCTTC.

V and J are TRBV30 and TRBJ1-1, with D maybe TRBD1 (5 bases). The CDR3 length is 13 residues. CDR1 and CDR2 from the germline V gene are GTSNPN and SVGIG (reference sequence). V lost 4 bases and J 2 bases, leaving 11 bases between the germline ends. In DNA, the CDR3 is TGTGCCTGGATTACAGGAATAAACACTGAAGCTTTCTTT. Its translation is CAWITGINTEAFF. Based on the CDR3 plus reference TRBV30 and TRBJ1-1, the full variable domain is SQTIHQWPATLVQPVGSPLSLECTVEGTSNPNLYWYRQAAGRGLQLLFYSVGIGQISSEVPQNLSASRPQDRQFILSSKKLLLSDSGFYLCAWITGINTEAFFGQGTRLTVV.

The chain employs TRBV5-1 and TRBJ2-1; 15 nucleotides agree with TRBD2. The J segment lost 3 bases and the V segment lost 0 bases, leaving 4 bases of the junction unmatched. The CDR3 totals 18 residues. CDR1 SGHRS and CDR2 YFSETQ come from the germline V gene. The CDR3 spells CASSLGGLAGGFYNEQFF. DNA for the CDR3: TGCGCCAGCAGCTTGGGCGGACTAGCGGGGGGGTTCTACAATGAGCAGTTCTTC.

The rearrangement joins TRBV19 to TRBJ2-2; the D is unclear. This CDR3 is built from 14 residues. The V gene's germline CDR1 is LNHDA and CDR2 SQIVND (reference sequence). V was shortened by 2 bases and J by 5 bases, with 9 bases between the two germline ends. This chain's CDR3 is CASSIFAGTGELFF. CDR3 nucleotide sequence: TGTGCCAGTAGTATATTTGCCGGGACCGGGGAGCTGTTTTTT.